A single sample is the source of the 7 T cell receptor beta chains below, sequenced in a study of T cells in women clearing cervical HPV infection. Using immunoSEQ multiplex PCR, the repertoire was profiled, and TCRdb retains in-frame clones only, with some absent. The sample's table shows under 40,000 clones. Sample: blood buffy coat. These receptors came from a woman between 18 and 70 years old with a cervical HPV16 infection that either progressed to CIN3+ or cleared (not recorded which).

About this clone itself: From the germline J gene comes the end of the CDR3, since the read stops 3 residues before it. The chain couples TRBV19 to TRBJ2-4; possibly TRBD1 for D (6 bases). Germline loops: CDR1 LNHDA, CDR2 SQIVND (reference sequence). The CDR3 spans 13 residues. The CDR3 bases that were read are TGTGCCAGTAGCCAGAACGGACAGTATGGT. Translation: CASSQNGQYG. The full-length CDR3 reads as CASSQNGQYGQYF. The full variable domain, completed using reference TRBV19 and TRBJ2-4, is DGGITQSPKYLFRKEGQNVTLSCEQNLNHDAMYWYRQDPGQGLRLIYYSQIVNDFQKGDIAEGYSVSREKKESFPLTVTSAQKNPTAFYLCASSQNGQYGQYFGAGTRLSVL.

About this clone: The CDR3 end falls 3 residues outside the read, so it is completed with the germline J gene. V is TRBV30 and J is TRBJ2-3; possibly TRBD1 for D (5 bases). V was pared by 6 bases and J by 8 bases, with 18 bases between. The CDR3 is 13 residues long. Germline V gene data show CDR1 as GTSNPN and CDR2 as SVGIG (reference sequence). Partial CDR3 DNA: TGTGCCTGCAAAAAGGGGCGCCCAGGTACG. Amino acids: CACKKGRPGT. The full-length CDR3 reads as CACKKGRPGTQYF.

About this clone itself: The read finishes 3 residues shy of the CDR3 end, and the germline J gene is used to complete it. The chain couples TRBV2 to TRBJ2-2, with D maybe TRBD1 (6 bases). The V gene lost 2 bases and the J gene lost 0 bases, with 10 bases spanning the gap. Germline loops: CDR1 SNHLY, CDR2 FYNNEI. The CDR3 covers 16 residues. The sequenced CDR3 bases are TGTGCCAGCAGTGAACTGGGGGCTCCGAACACCGGGGAG. Translating it yields CASSELGAPNTGE. The whole CDR3 sequence reads CASSELGAPNTGELFF.

Comments on this clone: The DNA ends 3 residues before the CDR3 does, and the rest of the CDR3 is filled in from the germline J gene. The genes are TRBV6-7 and TRBJ2-5, with TRBD2 matching over 14 bases. TRBV6-7 is known as an ORF, though its function is uncertain. The CDR3 totals 18 residues. The trim removed 5 bases at V and 5 bases at J, leaving 13 bases unmatched. Incomplete CDR3 DNA: TGTGCCAGCAGTAAAGCCGGGACTAGCGGGAGTCTGTTTGAGACC. This translates into CASSKAGTSGSLFET. The entire CDR3 is CASSKAGTSGSLFETQYF.

Concerning this clone itself: The read comes to an end 3 residues before the CDR3 does, leaving the germline J gene to fill in the end. The chain employs TRBV19 and TRBJ1-4; TRBD1 matches at 8 bases. The J segment lost 3 bases and the V segment lost 4 bases, leaving 13 bases of the junction unmatched. The CDR3 loop spans 18 amino acids. From germline, CDR1 is LNHDA and CDR2 SQIVND (reference sequence). The CDR3 region is CASSTPTGLGQANEKLFF. The CDR3 DNA, read in part, is TGTGCCAGTAGTACGCCCACCGGCTTGGGACAGGCTAATGAAAAA.

About this clone itself: The read gets to within 3 residues of the CDR3 end, and the germline J gene fills in the rest. The genes are TRBV5-5 and TRBJ2-7, with 7 bases aligning to TRBD1. V dropped 0 bases and J dropped 3; count of bases not matched to a gene: 3. CDR1 and CDR2 (germline): SGHKS, YYEKEE (reference sequence). The CDR3 has 14 amino acids. Partial CDR3 DNA: TGTGCCAGCAGCTTGGAGGGACAGTTCTACGAG. Encoded protein: CASSLEGQFYE. The whole CDR3 sequence reads CASSLEGQFYEQYF.

Notes on this clone: The CDR3 end is not reached by the read, which stops 3 residues before it; the germline J gene fills it in. V and J are TRBV6-2 or TRBV6-3 and TRBJ2-3; 14 bases align to TRBD2. The V gene's germline CDR1 is MNHEY and CDR2 SVGEGT. The CDR3 contains 17 residues. J lost 5 bases, V lost 4 bases, and 8 bases had no gene match. The CDR3 loop is CASSSGGLAGVRDTQYF. Incomplete CDR3 DNA: TGTGCCAGCAGTTCCGGGGGACTAGCGGGAGTGAGAGATACG.